The clone carrying this T cell receptor beta chain came up many times. Its antigen is unknown. Inclusion characteristics of ophthalmopathy patients comprised a Clinical Activity Score of at least 3, a NOSPECS grade of at least 4, and duration under 3 months. Uncontrolled infection, other autoimmune disease, pregnancy or lactation barred patients from enrollment. TCR beta CDR3 regions were amplified from RNA transcripts. HTBI primers drove first-round RT-PCR of the TCR CDR3. TCRdb re-called the multiplex PCR reads with MiXCR, one entry per CDR3 protein. The data hold roughly 520,000 distinct CDR3 sequences, with approximately 24% observed a single time. V was shortened by 0 bases and J by 0 bases, with 11 bases between the two germline ends. Germline V CDR1 and CDR2: MNHEY, SVGAGI. The CDR3 is 17 residues long. The entry originates in a study of T cells in Graves' hyperthyroidism and ophthalmopathy. Overall study results and limits: A 13 V-J model separated ophthalmopathy from stable hyperthyroidism.

What was sequenced was blood. The gene calls are TRBV6-5 and TRBJ2-2; weak D call: TRBD1 (6 bases). The sequence came from a woman aged 25-40 years with Graves' ophthalmopathy. CDR3 protein: CASSYSGDNANTGELFF. CDR3 in DNA: TGTGCCAGCAGTTACTCAGGGGACAACGCGAACACCGGGGAGCTGTTTTTT.